Listed below are T cell receptor beta chains from one sample, sequenced in a study of CD8 T cells in ankylosing spondylitis. TCRdb passed the 5' RACE reads through MiXCR, listing each CDR3 protein once. Among nearly 250,000 distinct CDR3 sequences, roughly 32% were seen once, and the ten largest hold roughly 4.2%. The sequencing input was blood, either unsorted or a sorted T cell fraction (not recorded which). The receptor set was obtained from a male donor with ankylosing spondylitis or in good health (not recorded which). Both conserved end residues are part of each CDR3. The order of the fields is V gene, clone size, J gene, D gene, CDR3 protein. A D gene is named only where the DNA matches it firmly. Clone size is stated in some rows and not others, as once, few, many or a class when expanded.

V: TRBV4-1; size: .; J: TRBJ1-5; D: .; CDR3: CASSEPLKNQPQHF
V: TRBV10-3; size: .; J: TRBJ2-3; D: .; CDR3: CAISVLGTDTQYF
V: TRBV29-1; size: many; J: TRBJ1-1; D: .; CDR3: CSVEGQDLEAFF
V: TRBV27; size: .; J: TRBJ2-3; D: .; CDR3: CASSVRDVTDTQYF
V: TRBV6-5; size: .; J: TRBJ2-1; D: .; CDR3: CASSYSVRVNEQFF
V: TRBV20-1; size: many; J: TRBJ2-7; D: TRBD2; CDR3: CSARDMGGSPSGEQYF
V: TRBV7-9; size: few; J: TRBJ2-7; D: .; CDR3: CASSSTEGHSYEQYF
V: TRBV11-2; size: .; J: TRBJ1-1; D: .; CDR3: CASSSTPGYTEAFF
V: TRBV6-5; size: .; J: TRBJ1-1; D: .; CDR3: CASSSYPGHGGEAFF
V: TRBV7-2; size: .; J: TRBJ2-3; D: .; CDR3: CASRPPGRPSTDTQYF
V: TRBV6-1; size: few; J: TRBJ2-3; D: .; CDR3: CASSERVPDTQYF